A selection of T cell receptor beta chains follows, all from one sample in a study of T cell repertoires in aging, cancer and after chemotherapy. TCRdb re-analysed the multiplex PCR reads in MiXCR, keeping a single row per CDR3 protein. Of approximately 8,300 distinct CDR3 sequences in the sample, around a third are singletons; the top ten hold about 12%. Sequencing was performed on blood. These receptors were collected from a human donor in good health. The donor label of this sample is uncertain. Each CDR3 is given with its conserved first and last residue. The D gene is left open where the match is weak. Expanded clones are given a class, and other clones once, few, many or no size at all.

CDR3 DNA | CDR3 protein | J gene | clone size | D gene | V gene | CDR3 length
TGTGCCAGCAGTCATGGACAGGGCCCATACAATGAGCAGTTCTTC | CASSHGQGPYNEQFF | TRBJ2-1 | NA | TRBD1 | TRBV6-2/TRBV6-3 | 15
TGCGCCAGCAGCTTGGTACCCCAGGAGGCCGTATATGGCTACACCTTC | CASSLVPQEAVYGYTF | TRBJ1-2 | NA | NA | TRBV5-1 | 16
TGTGCCAGCAGTTACTGGGAAGGGGCAGATACGCAGTATTTT | CASSYWEGADTQYF | TRBJ2-3 | medium-sized | NA | TRBV6-5 | 14
TGCAGCGTTGAAAGGCGGGGACAAGAGACCCAGTACTTC | CSVERRGQETQYF | TRBJ2-5 | medium-sized | NA | TRBV29-1 | 13
TGTGCCAGCAGCAGGGCCTCCTACAATGAGCAGTTCTTC | CASSRASYNEQFF | TRBJ2-1 | NA | NA | TRBV6-6 | 13
TGCAGTGCTATCCCTCGTGGCGACGAGCAGTACTTC | CSAIPRGDEQYF | TRBJ2-7 | once | NA | TRBV20-1 | 12
TGTGCCAGCAGTTACTCCAGGAGTAACACTGAAGCTTTCTTT | CASSYSRSNTEAFF | TRBJ1-1 | NA | NA | TRBV6-2/TRBV6-3 | 14
TGTGCCACCAGTGATTTGGCGTCCAGTTCGTTCTTC | CATSDLASSSFF | TRBJ2-1 | NA | NA | TRBV24-1 | 12
TGCGCCAGCAGCCTCGACTGGAATCAGCCCCAGCATTTT | CASSLDWNQPQHF | TRBJ1-5 | NA | NA | TRBV5-1 | 13
TGCAGCGTCTCCTGGGGGGATGGCTACACCTTC | CSVSWGDGYTF | TRBJ1-2 | medium-sized | NA | TRBV29-1 | 11
TGTGCCAGCAGCTTAAGACCACTCTCGGGGGCCAACGTCCTGACTTTC | CASSLRPLSGANVLTF | TRBJ2-6 | medium-sized | NA | TRBV5-6 | 16
TGTGCCAGCAGTGACGGACAGGGCACAGATACGCAGTATTTT | CASSDGQGTDTQYF | TRBJ2-3 | medium-sized | TRBD1 | TRBV6-4 | 14
TGTGTCAGTACCGACAGGGTGAACACTGAAGCTTTCTTT | CVSTDRVNTEAFF | TRBJ1-1 | NA | TRBD1 | TRBV19 | 13
TGTGCCAGCAGTGAGTCTAAAGGGACAGTAACCTACGAGCAGTACTTC | CASSESKGTVTYEQYF | TRBJ2-7 | NA | TRBD1 | TRBV6-2/TRBV6-3 | 16
TGTGCCAGCAGTTCGACAGGAAGAGTTTTCCAAGAGACCCAGTACTTC | CASSSTGRVFQETQYF | TRBJ2-5 | NA | NA | TRBV12-3/TRBV12-4 | 16
TGTGCCAGCAGCTGGACAGGGGGAGGCTACACCTTC | CASSWTGGGYTF | TRBJ1-2 | few | TRBD1 | TRBV5-5 | 12
TGTGCCAGCAGTTACTCTTGGAAGGGAAATGAGCAGTTCTTC | CASSYSWKGNEQFF | TRBJ2-1 | NA | NA | TRBV6-2/TRBV6-3 | 14
TGTGCCAGCAGTTTATTCGGCATTCGAGGGAACACCGGGGAGCTGTTTTTT | CASSLFGIRGNTGELFF | TRBJ2-2 | medium-sized | NA | TRBV27 | 17
TGTGCCAGCAGTCTCGGGACAGGGGGCCGTGAGCAGTTCTTC | CASSLGTGGREQFF | TRBJ2-1 | few | TRBD1 | TRBV6-4 | 14
TGTGCCAGCAGTCTTTACAAGAGGGGGGAGCAGTACTTC | CASSLYKRGEQYF | TRBJ2-7 | few | NA | TRBV12-3/TRBV12-4 | 13
TGCAGTGCTAGAGATAGGATACTAGGTGGGGAGACCCAGTACTTC | CSARDRILGGETQYF | TRBJ2-5 | few | NA | TRBV20-1 | 15
TGTGCCAGCAGTGATGGGTTGGCCTTCCAAGAGACCCAGTACTTC | CASSDGLAFQETQYF | TRBJ2-5 | few | NA | TRBV6-5 | 15
TGTGCCATCAGTCCGTTTACAGGGGGTGACTACGAGCAGTACTTC | CAISPFTGGDYEQYF | TRBJ2-7 | NA | TRBD1 | TRBV10-3 | 15
TGTGCCAGCAGTGATAACAGGAAGCAGCGGAGTGGGGCCAACGTCCTGACTTTC | CASSDNRKQRSGANVLTF | TRBJ2-6 | NA | NA | TRBV12-3/TRBV12-4 | 18
TGTGCCTGGAGTCTGAGTTACCGGGTCTCTGGAAACACCATATATTTT | CAWSLSYRVSGNTIYF | TRBJ1-3 | NA | NA | TRBV30 | 16
TGTGCCAGCAGCCGATTTCGGGCTAGCGAAGAGACCCAGTACTTC | CASSRFRASEETQYF | TRBJ2-5 | NA | NA | TRBV7-9 | 15
TGTGCCAGCACTCGGGGGGGAGAGACCCAGTACTTC | CASTRGGETQYF | TRBJ2-5 | few | TRBD2 | TRBV13 | 12
TGTGCCAGCAGTGAAGTCGGGGGGCTAGCGGGGAGCACAGATACGCAGTATTTT | CASSEVGGLAGSTDTQYF | TRBJ2-3 | NA | TRBD2 | TRBV10-3 | 18
TGTGCCAGCAGCTTCCAAATAGGCGGCGCAGGGTTGGACGATGAGCAGTTCTTC | CASSFQIGGAGLDDEQFF | TRBJ2-1 | NA | NA | TRBV7-6 | 18
TGTGCCAGCAGTTACTCCCGGGGGTCTCCCCTCGGGCAGTACTTC | CASSYSRGSPLGQYF | TRBJ2-7 | NA | NA | TRBV6-5 | 15
TGTGCCAGCAGCATAGGACAGGGTGGCCAGTACTTC | CASSIGQGGQYF | TRBJ2-7 | NA | TRBD1 | TRBV5-6 | 12